Each of the 23 T cell receptor beta chains below was sequenced from the same sample in a study of T cell repertoires in cytomegalovirus infection. TCRdb fed the reads into MiXCR, producing one record per CDR3 protein. The sample shows roughly 500,000 distinct CDR3 sequences, about 15% of them seen only once. Sequenced: CD8+ T cells from PBMCs. The receptors come from a human donor in good health (CMV status not recorded). Some clones in this sample may be carry-over from other donors' samples.

This chain joins TRBV7-3 and TRBJ2-5; D is possibly TRBD1 (6 bases). Looked up from germline, CDR1 is SGHTA and CDR2 is FQGTGA. The CDR3 spans 15 residues. The V and J ends lost 5 bases and 1 base respectively, with 14 bases between them. The CDR3 protein is CASSPGKGGQETQYF. The CDR3 nucleotides read TGTGCCAGCAGCCCAGGGAAAGGGGGCCAAGAGACCCAGTACTTC.

This clonotype was seen just once. The rearrangement uses TRBV18 and TRBJ2-1; the match to TRBD2 covers 8 bases. The V gene end was trimmed by 3 bases and the J gene end by 10 bases; junction bases not matched to a gene: 5. CDR1 and CDR2 (germline): KGHSH, LQKENI. This CDR3 is built from 13 residues. DNA of the CDR3: TGTGCCAGCTCACCCAGCGGGAGTCAGGAGCAGTTCTTC. Translated: CASSPSGSQEQFF.

For this clonotype: Because it lacks the conserved phenylalanine or tryptophan at the end, this CDR3 is likely a read error. V and J are TRBV5-5 and TRBJ2-3; the match to TRBD2 covers 10 bases. CDR1 SGHKS and CDR2 YYEKEE come from the germline V gene (reference sequence). The CDR3 covers 19 residues. Trimming at V came to 1 base and at J to 0 bases, leaving 11 bases not matched to a gene. The chain's CDR3 is CASSLWLAGEARSTDTQYY. CDR3 coding DNA: TGTGCCAGCAGCTTGTGGCTAGCGGGGGAGGCCCGGAGCACAGATACGCAGTATTAT.

Ten or more counts support this clonotype. This chain connects TRBV7-8 to TRBJ2-3; weak D call: TRBD2 (6 bases). This CDR3 comprises 15 residues. CDR1 is SGHVS and CDR2 is FQNEAQ in the germline V gene. V was shortened by 5 bases and J by 6 bases, with 18 bases between the two germline ends. The CDR3 DNA reads as TGTGCCAGCAGCGCGTCTACGGAGGGCCCGGATACGCAGTATTTT. It translates to CASSASTEGPDTQYF.

This clonotype was found many times. The chain employs TRBV7-2 and TRBJ2-2; D may be TRBD2 (5 bases). Germline V gives CDR1 SGHTA, CDR2 FQGNSA. V was shortened by 4 bases and J by 0 bases, with 15 bases between the two germline ends. The CDR3 length is 17 residues. CDR3 DNA sequence: TGTGCCAGCAGCTCCCCCGGAGGCGCTCCGAACACCGGGGAGCTGTTTTTT. Translation gives CASSSPGGAPNTGELFF.

This rearrangement joins TRBV7-3 to TRBJ2-1, with D unclear. Trimming stripped 4 bases from V and 4 bases from J, with 14 bases between. This CDR3 is 15 amino acids long. The germline V gene encodes CDR1 SGHTA and CDR2 FQGTGA. The CDR3 DNA is TGTGCCAGCAGCTCCGAAGTTGGAGCTTACAATGAGCAGTTCTTC. Amino acids: CASSSEVGAYNEQFF.

This clonotype was observed at least ten times. The rearrangement joins TRBV5-4 to TRBJ1-1, with D perhaps TRBD1 (6 bases). V lost 3 bases and J 6 bases, leaving 18 bases between the germline ends. Germline V gene lookup returns CDR1 SGHNT and CDR2 YYREEE (reference sequence). The CDR3 totals 15 residues. The CDR3 bases are TGTGCCAGCAGCTGGGAACGGGGGGGCTCGGCTGAAGCTTTCTTT. Residues: CASSWERGGSAEAFF. Full variable domain (missing parts from reference TRBV5-4 and TRBJ1-1): ETGVTQSPTHLIKTRGQQVTLRCSSQSGHNTVSWYQQALGQGPQFIFQYYREEENGRGNFPPRFSGLQFPNYSSELNVNALELDDSALYLCASSWERGGSAEAFFGQGTRLTVV.

Concerning this clonotype itself: Given a much more abundant clone one base away, this may be a read error. The rearrangement joins TRBV28 to TRBJ2-5; 7 bases map to TRBD1. Unmatched junction bases numbered 15, after V lost 6 bases and J lost 5 bases. The CDR3 contains 16 residues. From germline, CDR1 is MDHEN and CDR2 SYDVKM. CDR3 sequence reads: CASSPVGTEEHETQYF. CDR3 bases: TGTGCCAGCAGCCCCGTAGGGACAGAGGAGCATGAGACCCAGTACTTC.

This clonotype was seen at least ten times. The V and J genes are TRBV4-1 and TRBJ1-4, with D perhaps matching TRBD1 (5 bases). Germline V gene data show CDR1 as MGHRA and CDR2 as YSYEKL. There are 17 residues in the CDR3. Between the trimmed V and J ends, which lost 0 bases and 10 bases, there was a span of 21 bases. For the CDR3, the DNA is TGCGCCAGCAGCCAAGATCTTACGGGGGAACTCCGAGGAAAACTGTTTTTT. Residues: CASSQDLTGELRGKLFF.

This clonotype was seen at least ten times. One end of the junction does not line up with germline, which may come from a read error. The chain has TRBV11-2 and TRBJ2-1; D may match TRBD1 or TRBD2 (5 bases each). Germline values: CDR1 SGHAT, CDR2 FQNNGV. This CDR3 has 11 amino acids. The CDR3 is CASRQGTDRDF. DNA for the CDR3: TGTGCCAGCAGACAAGGGACGGACCGAGACTTC. Variable domain in full (rest from reference TRBV11-2 and TRBJ2-1): EAGVAQSPRYKIIEKRQSVAFWCNPISGHATLYWYQQILGQGPKLLIQFQNNGVVDDSQLPKDRFSAERLKGVDSTLKIQPAKLEDSAVYLCASRQGTDRDFGPGTRLTVL.

This clonotype was seen only a few times. The J gene is TRBJ1-1, the V gene TRBV14, with a tentative D call TRBD1 (6 bases). CDR3 length: 17 residues. Trimming left V 0 bases short and J 8 bases short, with 22 bases between. The V gene's germline CDR1 is SGHDN and CDR2 FVKESK. CDR3 DNA sequence: TGTGCCAGCAGCCAAGAGGTTAGAGTTTCGGACAGCCGCGAAGCTTTCTTT. It yields the protein CASSQEVRVSDSREAFF.

Ten or more counts support this clonotype. A read error may produce the germline difference seen at one junction end. The chain is built from TRBV7-7 and TRBJ1-1, with D possibly TRBD1 on 5 matching bases. Germline-derived CDR1 and CDR2 are SSHAT and FNYEAQ (reference sequence). The CDR3 has 14 residues. CDR3 protein: CASSLVSGYTEAFF. CDR3 sequence (DNA): TGTGCTAGCAGCTTAGTGTCAGGGTACACTGAAGCTTTCTTT.

This clonotype was seen at least ten times. The V and J genes are TRBV7-9 and TRBJ2-6; D might be TRBD1 (6 bases). The CDR3 is 15 residues long. Trimming removed 4 bases at V and 0 bases at J, with 7 bases between. Germline values: CDR1 SEHNR, CDR2 FQNEAQ (reference sequence). The CDR3 is CASSWDNSGANVLTF. The CDR3 nucleotides are TGTGCCAGCAGCTGGGACAACTCTGGGGCCAACGTCCTGACTTTC.

The table lists this clonotype with many counts. The chain combines TRBV7-6 with TRBJ2-7; D may be TRBD1 or TRBD2 (6 bases each). Trimming left V 1 base short and J 5 bases short, with 12 bases between. Germline values: CDR1 SGHVS, CDR2 FNYEAQ. This CDR3 spans 14 amino acids. For the CDR3, the DNA is TGTGCCAGCAGCTTAGGGCAGGGGAGGAACGAGCAGTACTTC. Translation: CASSLGQGRNEQYF.

This chain connects TRBV3-1 to TRBJ1-2, with a tentative D call TRBD1 (6 bases). CDR3 length: 15 residues. Trimming removed 3 bases from V and 2 bases from J, with 13 bases in between. Looked up from germline, CDR1 is LGHDT and CDR2 is YNNKEL (reference sequence). CDR3 sequence (DNA): TGTGCCAGCAGCCAGCCGGACAGTCCCAACTATGGCTACACCTTC. This sequence encodes CASSQPDSPNYGYTF.

This clonotype showed up many times. The gene calls are TRBV12-3 or TRBV12-4 and TRBJ2-5; D may be TRBD2 (5 bases). This CDR3 has 14 amino acids. The V end was cut by 3 bases, the J end by 0 bases, with 8 bases between. The chain's CDR3 is CASSFWENQETQYF. CDR3 DNA: TGTGCCAGCAGTTTTTGGGAGAACCAAGAGACCCAGTACTTC.

This clonotype was seen at least ten times. The rearrangement joins TRBV7-9 to TRBJ2-5; tentatively, D is TRBD2 (6 bases). The V and J ends lost 6 bases and 1 base respectively, with 12 bases between them. There are 14 residues in the CDR3. Germline V gives CDR1 SEHNR, CDR2 FQNEAQ (reference sequence). Here the CDR3 DNA reads TGTGCCAGCAGGGCGGCGGGAAGCCAAGAGACCCAGTACTTC. It translates to CASRAAGSQETQYF.

This clonotype was counted at least ten times. This chain links TRBV7-9 with TRBJ2-6; D might be TRBD2 (5 bases). Germline V gene lookup returns CDR1 SEHNR and CDR2 FQNEAQ (reference sequence). CDR3 length equals 16 residues. Trimming removed 5 bases from V and 2 bases from J, with 13 bases in between. In DNA form, the CDR3 reads TGTGCCAGCAGCATAGTACGGGAAGCTGGGGCCAACGTCCTGACTTTC. It translates to CASSIVREAGANVLTF. Variable domain in full (rest from reference TRBV7-9 and TRBJ2-6): DTGVSQNPRHKITKRGQNVTFRCDPISEHNRLYWYRQTLGQGPEFLTYFQNEAQLEKSRLLSDRFSAERPKGSFSTLEIQRTEQGDSAMYLCASSIVREAGANVLTFGAGSRLTVL.

The chain links TRBV9 to TRBJ2-5; D could derive from TRBD1 or TRBD2 (6 bases each). V dropped 0 bases and J dropped 4 bases, with 10 bases sitting between them. This CDR3 is built from 14 residues. Germline lookup yields CDR1 SGDLS and CDR2 YYNGEE. Here the CDR3 reads CASSVAGAGETQYF. CDR3 nucleotide sequence: TGTGCCAGCAGCGTAGCGGGGGCGGGAGAGACCCAGTACTTC.

This chain uses TRBV6-8 with TRBJ1-2, with D unclear. CDR1 and CDR2 (germline): MNHGY, SAAAGT. This CDR3 is 12 amino acids long. The V end lost 8 bases, the J end lost 4 bases, and 11 bases lay between the germline ends. The CDR3 DNA is TGTGCCAGCCGAGAGGACCCCTATGGCTACACCTTC. This encodes CASREDPYGYTF.

Many counts were recorded for this clonotype. This rearrangement joins TRBV6-5 to TRBJ2-2, with a tentative D call TRBD2 (6 bases). This CDR3 region has 15 residues. V was clipped by 2 bases and J by 1 base, with 8 bases between them. Per the germline V gene, CDR1 is MNHEY and CDR2 is SVGAGI. The chain's CDR3 is CASSYASENTGELFF. CDR3 in DNA: TGTGCCAGCAGTTACGCTAGCGAGAACACCGGGGAGCTGTTTTTT.

This clonotype was counted a few times. The J gene is TRBJ2-4, the V gene TRBV5-6, with 9 bases lining up with TRBD1. In germline, CDR1 is SGHDT, CDR2 YYEEEE. This CDR3 has 16 residues. V lost 1 base, J lost 7 bases, and 9 bases stayed unmatched. This CDR3 reads CASSLTTGTGMNIQYF. CDR3 DNA sequence: TGTGCCAGCAGCTTGACCACCGGGACAGGGATGAACATTCAGTACTTC.

V is TRBV15 and J is TRBJ1-5; 7 bases are shared with TRBD1. Germline CDR1 reads LNHNV; CDR2 reads YYDKDF (reference sequence). The CDR3 has 14 residues. V trimming: 5 bases; J trimming: 3 bases; junction bases outside the gene matches: 4. CDR3 residues: CATSGQDTNQPQHF. DNA of the CDR3: TGTGCCACCAGCGGACAGGATACCAATCAGCCCCAGCATTTT.